The 27 T cell receptor beta chains given below trace back to one sample, sequenced in a study of cytomegalovirus exposure and HLA in healthy donors. The primer mix had 60 Vbeta and 13 Jbeta primers. The data were produced by immunoSEQ multiplex PCR, yet TCRdb's version contains in-frame clones alone and is incomplete. The sample has around 190,000 clones; around 80% are singletons. The sequenced material came from PBMCs. All receptors come from a man in his forties or fifties in good health and CMV-seropositive.

The CDR3 bases are TGTGCCAGTAGTATCGACAGGCTAACTGAAGCTTTCTTT. Its protein product is CASSIDRLTEAFF. V and J are TRBV19 and TRBJ1-1; tentatively, D is TRBD1 (6 bases). The germline CDR1 and CDR2 sequences are LNHDA and SQIVND (reference sequence). V was cut by 3 bases and J by 5 bases, with 10 bases left in between. The CDR3 is 13 residues long.

The chain couples TRBV2 to TRBJ2-1; D might be TRBD2 (5 bases). Per the germline V gene, CDR1 is SNHLY and CDR2 is FYNNEI. Trimming removed 2 bases at V and 1 base at J, with 12 bases between. This CDR3 is 16 amino acids long. CDR3: CASSERGTLSYNEQFF. Here the CDR3 DNA reads TGTGCCAGCAGTGAACGGGGTACTTTATCCTACAATGAGCAGTTCTTC.

The V and J genes are TRBV7-2 and TRBJ2-1; D call uncertain. The CDR3 has 15 residues. CDR1 is SGHTA, CDR2 FQGNSA, per germline. Trimming took off 1 base at V and 4 bases at J, with 11 bases between the two ends. CDR3 loop: CASSLVGRLYNEQFF. The DNA for the CDR3 is TGTGCCAGCAGCTTAGTTGGTCGGTTATACAATGAGCAGTTCTTC.

The chain is built from TRBV6-5 and TRBJ2-7, with 8 bases identical to TRBD2. The CDR3 is 13 residues long. The germline CDR1 and CDR2 sequences are MNHEY and SVGAGI. J lost 6 bases, V lost 6 bases, and 7 bases had no gene match. CDR3 coding DNA: TGTGCCAGCAGACGAGGACTAGCTTCCGAGCAGTACTTC. Translation: CASRRGLASEQYF.

This clone came up a few times. The V call is TRBV9, the J call TRBJ2-7, with 7 bases aligning to TRBD2. The length of the CDR3 is 15 residues. V was pared by 0 bases and J by 3 bases, with 6 bases of the junction left unmatched. Looked up from germline, CDR1 is SGDLS and CDR2 is YYNGEE. The CDR3: CASSVAAGESYEQYF. CDR3 sequence (DNA): TGTGCCAGCAGCGTAGCGGCGGGAGAGAGCTACGAGCAGTACTTC.

The V gene is TRBV27, the J gene TRBJ1-1; the D gene is possibly TRBD1 (5 bases). Trimming pared 0 bases from V and 0 bases from J, leaving 8 bases between. This CDR3 contains 15 residues. The germline V gene has CDR1 MNHEY and CDR2 SMNVEV (reference sequence). The CDR3 bases are TGTGCCAGCAGTTTATCCAGGGCCCTGAACACTGAAGCTTTCTTT. Translated, it gives CASSLSRALNTEAFF.

This clone came up once. The chain combines TRBV7-6 with TRBJ1-1, with unresolved D. This CDR3 is 14 amino acids long. V was shortened by 0 bases and J by 8 bases, with 13 bases between the two germline ends. Per the germline V gene, CDR1 is SGHVS and CDR2 is FNYEAQ. Here the CDR3 reads CASSLAGGQTEAFF. The CDR3 bases are TGTGCCAGCAGCTTAGCGGGCGGGCAGACAGAAGCTTTCTTT.

This chain uses TRBV5-4 with TRBJ2-4, with D possibly matching TRBD2 (6 bases). V was clipped by 4 bases and J by 8 bases, with 22 bases between them. Per germline, CDR1 SGHNT and CDR2 YYREEE (reference sequence). The CDR3 totals 16 residues. DNA of the CDR3: TGTGCCAGCAGCGCGACCGGGACTTCGTTCGGGGACATTCAGTACTTC. This translates into CASSATGTSFGDIQYF.

Only a few counts were recorded for this clone. V usage is TRBV19 and J usage is TRBJ2-1; maybe TRBD2 (5 bases). The germline gives CDR1 LNHDA, CDR2 SQIVND (reference sequence). The V end lost 6 bases, the J end lost 9 bases, and 9 bases lay between the germline ends. The CDR3 has 11 amino acids. The CDR3 loop is CASSAGVEQFF. Here the CDR3 DNA reads TGTGCCAGTAGCGCCGGGGTTGAGCAGTTCTTC.

This clone was seen a handful of times. The chain uses TRBV6-1 and TRBJ2-7; no reliable D call. There are 15 residues in the CDR3. Germline loops: CDR1 MNHNS, CDR2 SASEGT. Trimming cost V 0 bases and J 3 bases, with 12 bases left between them. The CDR3 sequence: CASSEAERLLYEQYF. DNA of the CDR3: TGTGCCAGCAGTGAAGCGGAGCGATTACTCTACGAGCAGTACTTC.

The rearrangement joins TRBV5-6 to TRBJ2-2; 9 positions agree with TRBD2. The CDR3 is made up of 18 amino acids. V trimming: 6 bases; J trimming: 5 bases; junction bases outside the gene matches: 17. In germline, CDR1 is SGHDT, CDR2 YYEEEE. The CDR3 DNA sequence: TGTGCCAGCAAACGTGGGGGATATAGCGGGAGAGGGACCGGGGAGCTGTTTTTT. The encoded protein is CASKRGGYSGRGTGELFF.

The chain couples TRBV28 to TRBJ2-7; 7 nucleotides align to TRBD1. J gave up 0 bases and V 3 bases, and 2 bases lay outside the gene matches. The CDR3 length is 14 residues. Germline V lookup: CDR1 MDHEN, CDR2 SYDVKM. CDR3 in amino acids: CASSFGQVSYEQYF. CDR3 DNA sequence: TGTGCCAGCAGTTTCGGACAGGTCTCCTACGAGCAGTACTTC. Based on the CDR3 plus reference TRBV28 and TRBJ2-7, the full variable domain is DVKVTQSSRYLVKRTGEKVFLECVQDMDHENMFWYRQDPGLGLRLIYFSYDVKMKEKGDIPEGYSVSREKKERFSLILESASTNQTSMYLCASSFGQVSYEQYFGPGTRLTVT.

The chain links TRBV28 to TRBJ2-7; a weak D match, TRBD1 (6 bases). Germline CDR1 is MDHEN and CDR2 is SYDVKM. V lost 6 bases and J 2 bases, leaving 11 bases between the germline ends. CDR3 size: 13 residues. DNA of the CDR3: TGTGCCAGCAGGGGGGCCGGCACCTACGAGCAGTACTTC. Translating it yields CASRGAGTYEQYF.

The chain carries TRBV18 and TRBJ2-2; 8 bases fit TRBD1. The CDR3 covers 16 residues. CDR1 is KGHSH and CDR2 is LQKENI in the germline V gene. V was pared by 1 base and J by 3 bases, with 4 bases of the junction left unmatched. CDR3 in DNA: TGTGCCAGCTCACCACTCGGGACAGGCGACACCGGGGAGCTGTTTTTT. It encodes CASSPLGTGDTGELFF.

The chain uses TRBV7-8 and TRBJ1-4; weak D call: TRBD1 (5 bases). The CDR3 sequence is 15 residues long. Deletions cut 5 bases from V and 1 base from J, with 11 bases between. From germline, CDR1 is SGHVS and CDR2 FQNEAQ. The CDR3 loop is CASSVVGGTNEKLFF. In DNA form, the CDR3 reads TGTGCCAGCAGCGTCGTGGGGGGAACTAATGAAAAACTGTTTTTT.

CDR3 sequence (DNA): TGTGCCAGTAGTATAGCCAGGGGGATGCAGGAGACCCAGTACTTC. Translated, it gives CASSIARGMQETQYF. The rearrangement links TRBV19 to TRBJ2-5; 7 nucleotides align to TRBD1. CDR3 length: 15 residues. Germline trimming cut 1 base from V and 5 bases from J; bases unmatched to any gene: 7. The germline V gene encodes CDR1 LNHDA and CDR2 SQIVND (reference sequence).

V usage is TRBV5-1 and J usage is TRBJ2-5; 9 bases align to TRBD2. The CDR3 length is 15 residues. Losses at the gene ends were 4 bases for V and 5 bases for J; bases not matched to a gene: 9. Germline V gene sequence: CDR1 SGHRS, CDR2 YFSETQ. Written as DNA, the CDR3 is TGCGCCAGCAGCGGTAGCGGGAGAAGAATTGAGACCCAGTACTTC. This gives the protein CASSGSGRRIETQYF.

This chain connects TRBV5-1 to TRBJ2-7; 7 nucleotides align to TRBD1. Germline V gene data show CDR1 as SGHRS and CDR2 as YFSETQ. V lost 4 bases and J lost 2; bases outside the gene matches: 6. The CDR3 sequence is 14 residues long. CDR3 amino acids: CASSGQTGPYEQYF. The CDR3 DNA sequence: TGCGCCAGCAGCGGCCAGACAGGGCCCTACGAGCAGTACTTC.

In nucleotides, the CDR3 is TGTGCCAGCAGTTCTCCAGGGGACTCCTACAATGAGCAGTTCTTC. It translates to CASSSPGDSYNEQFF. The rearrangement joins TRBV27 to TRBJ2-1, with D perhaps matching TRBD1 (6 bases). This CDR3 region has 15 residues. V lost 4 bases to trimming and J lost 0 bases, with 10 bases between them. The V gene's germline CDR1 is MNHEY and CDR2 SMNVEV (reference sequence).

The genes are TRBV5-4 and TRBJ1-4; 11 bases are a match to TRBD1. CDR1 and CDR2 from the germline V gene are SGHNT and YYREEE (reference sequence). Trimming took 4 bases from V and 6 from J; bases not matched to a gene: 8. The CDR3 extends over 16 amino acids. The DNA of the CDR3 is TGTGCCAGCAGCACCGGGACAGGGGGGGCCTATGAAAAACTGTTTTTT. Its protein is CASSTGTGGAYEKLFF.

This clone was observed a handful of times. The chain recombines TRBV7-9 with TRBJ1-1; D not certain. V lost 1 base to trimming and J lost 8 bases, with 14 bases between them. Germline V gene data show CDR1 as SEHNR and CDR2 as FQNEAQ (reference sequence). The CDR3 sequence is 14 residues long. The CDR3 nucleotides read TGTGCCAGCAGCTTAGGTCAAAGCGCAGCCGAAGCTTTCTTT. As protein: CASSLGQSAAEAFF.

The table lists this clone with a few counts. The chain couples TRBV11-2 to TRBJ2-7; tentatively, D is TRBD1 (5 bases). Trimming removed 7 bases from V and 6 bases from J, with 13 bases in between. This CDR3 spans 12 amino acids. In germline, CDR1 is SGHAT, CDR2 FQNNGV. CDR3 sequence: CASNLDSSEQYF. CDR3 in DNA: TGTGCCAGCAACCTCGACAGTTCCGAGCAGTACTTC.

The gene calls are TRBV7-2 and TRBJ2-1; 7 positions match TRBD2. The V gene's germline CDR1 is SGHTA and CDR2 FQGNSA. The ends lost 0 bases at V and 4 bases at J; junction bases unmatched: 6. There are 16 residues in the CDR3. The CDR3: CASSLAPASGYNEQFF. For the CDR3, the DNA is TGTGCCAGCAGCTTAGCCCCCGCTAGCGGTTACAATGAGCAGTTCTTC.

V gene TRBV28 combines with J gene TRBJ2-7; TRBD2 is a possible D gene (6 bases). Germline CDR1 reads MDHEN; CDR2 reads SYDVKM. This CDR3 has 15 residues. V was trimmed by 6 bases and J by 1 base, leaving 16 bases between them. The CDR3 DNA is TGTGCCAGCAGGGTTTGGGGACTGGGTTCCTACGAGCAGTACTTC. It codes for CASRVWGLGSYEQYF.

The chain uses TRBV21-1 and TRBJ2-4; TRBD2 is taken as the D call from the table, unchecked against the DNA. TRBV21-1 is a pseudogene segment. The CDR3 loop spans 16 amino acids. The CDR3: CASSHLFGEAKNIQYF. The DNA of the CDR3 is TGTGCCAGCAGCCACCTTTTCGGGGAAGCCAAAAACATTCAGTACTTC.

The chain joins TRBV7-6 to TRBJ2-1, with TRBD2 as a possible D gene (5 bases). CDR1 is SGHVS and CDR2 is FNYEAQ in the germline V gene. The CDR3 is 13 amino acids. Trimming stripped 4 bases from V and 2 bases from J, with 6 bases between. This CDR3 is CASSSGTYNEQFF. DNA for the CDR3: TGTGCCAGCAGCTCCGGGACCTACAATGAGCAGTTCTTC.

The CDR3 spells CASSPRTGGRTDTQYF. In DNA form, the CDR3 reads TGTGCCAGCAGCCCGAGGACAGGGGGCAGGACAGATACGCAGTATTTT. The J gene is TRBJ2-3, the V gene TRBV4-2; 11 bases match TRBD1. The V gene's germline CDR1 is LGHNA and CDR2 YNFKEQ. Trimming took 4 bases from V and 3 from J; bases not matched to a gene: 6. This CDR3 contains 16 residues.